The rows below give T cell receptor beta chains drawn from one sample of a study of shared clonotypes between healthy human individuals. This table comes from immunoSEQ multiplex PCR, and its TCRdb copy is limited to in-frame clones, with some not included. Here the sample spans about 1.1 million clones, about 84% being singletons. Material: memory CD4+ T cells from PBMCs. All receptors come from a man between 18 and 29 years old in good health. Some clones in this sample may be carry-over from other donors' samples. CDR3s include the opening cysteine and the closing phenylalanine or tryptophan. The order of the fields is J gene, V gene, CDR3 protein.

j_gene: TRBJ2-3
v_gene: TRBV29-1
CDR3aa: CSVGNGGRSTDTQYF

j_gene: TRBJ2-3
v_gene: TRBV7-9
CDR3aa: CASSGTSQADTQYF

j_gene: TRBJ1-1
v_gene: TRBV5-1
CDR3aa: CASSLASGINTEAFF

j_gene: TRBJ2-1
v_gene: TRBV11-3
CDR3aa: CASSSDYRRSYEQFF

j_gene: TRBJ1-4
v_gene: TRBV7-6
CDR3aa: CASSLGDRQGAQLFF

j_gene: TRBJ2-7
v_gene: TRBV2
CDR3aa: CASKDRAYEQYF

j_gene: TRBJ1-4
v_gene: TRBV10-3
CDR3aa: CAISEDRGDEKLFF

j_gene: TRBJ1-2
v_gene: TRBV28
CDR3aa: CASSLLPRGGGGYTF

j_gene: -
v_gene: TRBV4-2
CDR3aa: CASSQSGTPSYEQYF

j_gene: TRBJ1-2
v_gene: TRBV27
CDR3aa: CASSPNSGQANYGYTF

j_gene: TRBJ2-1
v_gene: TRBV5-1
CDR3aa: CASRTQGTHNEQFF

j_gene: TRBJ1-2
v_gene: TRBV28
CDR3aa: CASSFGVEGYTF

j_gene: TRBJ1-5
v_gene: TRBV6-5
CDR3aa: CASSRQGSNQPQHF

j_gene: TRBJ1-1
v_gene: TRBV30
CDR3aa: CAWNGQGTGAEAFF

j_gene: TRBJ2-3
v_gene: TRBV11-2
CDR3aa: CASSSPPSGSTDTQYF

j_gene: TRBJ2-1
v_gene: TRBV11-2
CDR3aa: CASSLDRDEQFF

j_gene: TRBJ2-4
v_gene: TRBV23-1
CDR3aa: CASSQSMASGRLAKNIQYF

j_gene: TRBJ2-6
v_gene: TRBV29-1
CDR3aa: CSVIWEWGANVLTF

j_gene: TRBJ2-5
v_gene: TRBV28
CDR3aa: CASSSTSGTQETQYF

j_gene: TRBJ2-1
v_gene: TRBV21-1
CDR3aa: CASSATPWRSSYNEQFF

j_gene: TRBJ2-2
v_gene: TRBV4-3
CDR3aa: CASSQGPGVGPSWTGELFF

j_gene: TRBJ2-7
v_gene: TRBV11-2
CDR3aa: CASSFSPAYEQYF

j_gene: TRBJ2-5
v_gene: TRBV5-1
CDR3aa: CASSLSGSQETQYF

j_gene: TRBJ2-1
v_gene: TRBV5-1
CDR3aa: CASSWGTSGYNEQFF

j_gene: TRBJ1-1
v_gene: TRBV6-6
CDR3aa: CASRDLHRGQTEAFF

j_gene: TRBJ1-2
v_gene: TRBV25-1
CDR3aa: CASSEHQTVDYGYTF

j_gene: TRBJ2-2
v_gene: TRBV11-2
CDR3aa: CASSSLVSGELFF

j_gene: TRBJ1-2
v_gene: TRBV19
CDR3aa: CASRYRGGRVIYGYTF

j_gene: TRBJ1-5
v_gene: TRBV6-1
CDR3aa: CASSDRPGQGTWGSNQPQHF

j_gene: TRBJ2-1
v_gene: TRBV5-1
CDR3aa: CASSWGSSYNEQFF

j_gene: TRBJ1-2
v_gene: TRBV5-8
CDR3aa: CASSLARAYDGYTF

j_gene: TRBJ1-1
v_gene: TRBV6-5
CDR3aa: CASGVLGSQAEAFF

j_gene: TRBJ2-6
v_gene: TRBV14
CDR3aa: CASRGSGANVLTF

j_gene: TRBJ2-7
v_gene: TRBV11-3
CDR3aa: CASSPRQGPSYEQYF

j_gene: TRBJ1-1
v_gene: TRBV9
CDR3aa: CASSALRGGQRDFEAFF

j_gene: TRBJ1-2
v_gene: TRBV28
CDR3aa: CASSLSFRGKGYTF

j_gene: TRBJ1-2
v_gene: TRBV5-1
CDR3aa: CASSLDRFAPDGYTF

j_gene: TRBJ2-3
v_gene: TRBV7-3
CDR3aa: CASSLRAPSDTQYF

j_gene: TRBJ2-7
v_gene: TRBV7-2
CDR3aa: CASSLYPLPSEQYF

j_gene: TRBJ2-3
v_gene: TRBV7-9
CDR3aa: CASSRSTDTQYF

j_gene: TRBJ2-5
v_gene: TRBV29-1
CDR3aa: CSVRGRGSGETQYF

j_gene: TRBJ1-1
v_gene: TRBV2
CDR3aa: CASRGQGAHTEAFF

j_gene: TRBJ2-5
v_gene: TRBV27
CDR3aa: CASSLRTGGETQYF

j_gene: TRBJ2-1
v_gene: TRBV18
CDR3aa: CASSGAGLFNEQFF

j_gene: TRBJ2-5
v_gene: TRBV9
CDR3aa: CASSVVAGGQETQYF

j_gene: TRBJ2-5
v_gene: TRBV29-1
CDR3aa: CSVAGGEETQYF

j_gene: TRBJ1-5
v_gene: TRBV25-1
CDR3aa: CASSHRDRVDLPWQPQHF

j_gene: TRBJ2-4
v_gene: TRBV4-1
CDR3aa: CASSHVSGYGAKNIQYF

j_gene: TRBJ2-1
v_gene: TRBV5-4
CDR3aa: CASSRGGAQSNNEQFF

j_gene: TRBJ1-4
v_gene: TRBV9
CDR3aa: CASSAHRDSTNEKLFF

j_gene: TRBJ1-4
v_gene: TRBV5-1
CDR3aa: CASSLAGVDEKLFF

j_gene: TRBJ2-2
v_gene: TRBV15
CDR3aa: CATSRDRQAVDTGELFF

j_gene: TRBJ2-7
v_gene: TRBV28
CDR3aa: CASSLSQGAGEQYF

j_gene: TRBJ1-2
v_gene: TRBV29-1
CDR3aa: CSVETAQIYGYTF